Many counts were recorded for the clone carrying this TCR beta chain. The antigen is not known. Separate cDNA molecules each had unique molecular identifiers attached to them. TCRdb called the 5' RACE reads again in MiXCR, with one record for every CDR3 protein. This table holds 70,000 or so distinct CDR3 sequences, 3.5% to 6% found once. This sample stems from a study of early T cells in non-severe SARS-CoV-2 infection. Study-level results: Private and CD4 specificities were missed by VDJdb matching, skewed to anti-spike CD8.

The CDR3 is 16 amino acids. Germline CDR1 reads SGHAT; CDR2 reads FQNNGV. V gave up 5 bases and J gave up 0 bases; unmatched junction bases: 8. This sequence was found in an adult who was a healthcare worker with PCR-confirmed SARS-CoV-2 infection or an uninfected control (not recorded which). The donor label of this sample is uncertain. Material: whole blood, obtained at baseline. The chain joins TRBV11-2 to TRBJ2-5; 8 bases map to TRBD2. CDR3 sequence: CASSRGLAVYQETQYF. In DNA, the CDR3 is TGTGCCAGCAGCCGAGGACTAGCAGTGTACCAAGAGACCCAGTACTTC.